The 11 T cell receptor beta chains below all came from one sample that was sequenced in a study of T cells in Graves' hyperthyroidism and ophthalmopathy. Amplification of TCR beta CDR3 regions was performed using RNA transcripts as template. During a first-round RT-PCR of the TCR CDR3, the HTBI primer set was used. TCRdb re-called the multiplex PCR reads through MiXCR, storing one row per CDR3 protein. Of about 420,000 distinct CDR3 sequences listed, approximately 13% are singletons. Sample: blood. The origin of the receptors is a woman under 30 with Graves' hyperthyroidism.

The genes are TRBV10-3 and TRBJ2-2; D uncertain. CDR1 is ENHRY and CDR2 is SYGVKD in the germline V gene. This CDR3 is built from 15 residues. The V gene lost 0 bases and the J gene lost 2 bases, with 7 bases spanning the gap. Here the CDR3 reads CAISESKGNTGELFF. For the CDR3, the DNA is TGTGCCATCAGTGAGTCGAAAGGAAACACCGGGGAGCTGTTTTTT.

There are many counts of this clonotype. V usage is TRBV7-2 and J usage is TRBJ1-4; D remains ambiguous. CDR1 and CDR2 (germline): SGHTA, FQGNSA. Trimming removed 1 base at V and 0 bases at J, with 9 bases between. The CDR3 is made up of 16 amino acids. This chain's CDR3 is CASSLVWAATNEKLFF. The CDR3 DNA reads TGTGCCAGCAGCTTAGTATGGGCAGCAACTAATGAAAAACTGTTTTTT.

Comment on this clonotype: This clone may be a read error of a much larger clone one base away. V gene TRBV16 combines with J gene TRBJ2-1; D is unresolved. This CDR3 is 12 amino acids long. The germline CDR1 and CDR2 sequences are KGHSY and FQNENV. CDR3 DNA sequence: TGTGCCAGCGGCCAATCGTTAAATGAGCAGTTCTTC. This codes for CASGQSLNEQFF.

In this sample, this clonotype turned up many times. The rearrangement joins TRBV7-2 to TRBJ2-3; no clear D. Trimming cost V 5 bases and J 3 bases, with 9 bases left between them. CDR1 is SGHTA and CDR2 is FQGNSA in the germline V gene. There are 13 residues in the CDR3. CDR3: CASSLTPTDTQYF. Written as DNA, the CDR3 is TGTGCCAGCAGCCTTACCCCTACAGATACGCAGTATTTT.

This clonotype was detected ten times or more. The genes are TRBV28 and TRBJ1-1; weak D call: TRBD1 (6 bases). Trimming stripped 3 bases from V and 0 bases from J, with 17 bases between. The CDR3 sequence is 17 residues long. Germline V CDR1 and CDR2: MDHEN, SYDVKM. CDR3 bases: TGTGCCAGCAGTTTGCTGGCGGGACGGGACATGAACACTGAAGCTTTCTTT. Its translation: CASSLLAGRDMNTEAFF.

The chain combines TRBV5-1 with TRBJ1-3, with D perhaps matching TRBD1 (6 bases). CDR1 is SGHRS and CDR2 is YFSETQ in the germline V gene. This CDR3 contains 17 residues. With 0 bases removed from V and 0 bases from J, the gap between germline ends came to 13 bases. CDR3 nucleotide sequence: TGCGCCAGCAGCTTGGAGTGGACAGCAAGCTCTGGAAACACCATATATTTT. Amino acid sequence: CASSLEWTASSGNTIYF.

This clonotype was counted a few times. V and J are TRBV28 and TRBJ2-7; 8 bases agree with TRBD1. Germline CDR1 reads MDHEN; CDR2 reads SYDVKM. V dropped 7 bases and J dropped 4; count of bases not matched to a gene: 9. There are 14 residues in the CDR3. The CDR3 spells CASTPSTGDYEQYF. The CDR3 coding sequence is TGTGCCAGCACCCCATCGACAGGGGATTACGAGCAGTACTTC.

The chain combines TRBV15 with TRBJ1-5, with TRBD1 identical over 10 bases. With V trimmed by 5 bases and J by 5 bases, 6 bases remained unmatched. Germline assignment: CDR1 LNHNV and CDR2 YYDKDF (reference sequence). The CDR3 has 15 amino acids. The CDR3 sequence: CATSLWDRGYQPQHF. CDR3 sequence (DNA): TGTGCCACCAGCCTATGGGACAGGGGTTATCAGCCCCAGCATTTT.

This clonotype was counted between two and nine times. V and J are TRBV10-1 and TRBJ1-5; no clear D. This CDR3 region has 13 residues. CDR1 and CDR2 (germline): WNHNN, SYGVQD (reference sequence). V was cut by 3 bases and J by 5 bases, with 8 bases left in between. Here the CDR3 reads CASSDGLDQPQHF. CDR3 bases: TGCGCCAGCAGTGATGGGCTGGATCAGCCCCAGCATTTT.

This clonotype was observed many times. The chain employs TRBV7-6 and TRBJ2-3; 11 bases map to TRBD2. J lost 3 bases, V lost 4 bases, and 12 bases had no gene match. Germline values: CDR1 SGHVS, CDR2 FNYEAQ. This CDR3 is built from 18 residues. The CDR3 DNA reads as TGTGCCAGCAGCTCCCGGCCCTCACTAGCGGGAGTAACAGATACGCAGTATTTT. Amino acids: CASSSRPSLAGVTDTQYF.

This clonotype was seen a few times. The junction departs from germline at one end; a sequencing error may be responsible. The rearrangement uses TRBV29-1 and TRBJ2-1; a possible D gene is TRBD2 (5 bases). Germline CDR1 is SQVTM and CDR2 is ANQGSEA. The CDR3 sequence is 13 residues long. CDR3 in DNA: TGCAGCGCTGAAAGGAGGACCGACAATGAGCAGTTCTTC. As protein: CSAERRTDNEQFF.